This entry concerns a single TCR beta chain. Authors' processing steps: By means of reference gene primer amplification, nucleated cell counts were estimated. Sequencing was performed with immunoSEQ multiplex PCR; in TCRdb, only in-frame clones are kept and a portion is missing. V, J and clone size are those of that table, while D and trimming were read from the DNA. Of 200,000 or so clones in the sample, about 85% were seen once. The ends were cut back, 0 bases at V and 1 base at J, with 6 bases in the middle. The germline V gene has CDR1 GTSNPN and CDR2 SVGIG (reference sequence). The CDR3 runs to 13 residues. This record comes from a study of blood T cell repertoires in COVID-19. The wider study: COVID-19 samples, acute and convalescent, were from the United States, Italy and Spain. PBMCs, B-cell-depleted T cells, or T cells were the source of the cDNA or gDNA that made up the material.

The J gene is TRBJ1-1, the V gene TRBV30; D call uncertain. Sequenced material: peripheral blood. The clonotype was recovered from a man in his 70s with active or convalescent COVID-19. The CDR3 reads CAWSVQRNTEAFF. Written as DNA, the CDR3 is TGTGCCTGGAGTGTACAAAGGAACACTGAAGCTTTCTTT.